This T cell receptor (beta chain) was identified during a study of cytomegalovirus exposure and HLA in healthy donors. Study-wide results and caveats: Over 15,000 TCR beta sequences were associated with HLA alleles at 0.05 false discovery rate in a later analysis. For most TCR beta V segments, an earlier analysis put the productive rate at about 87% or about 30% of the time. The classifier reportedly diagnosed cytomegalovirus status with high specificity and sensitivity.

As concerns this clone: The antigen is unknown.

The CDR3 length is 15 residues. Germline lookup yields CDR1 MNHEY and CDR2 SVGAGI. J gave up 5 bases and V 6 bases, and 10 bases lay outside the gene matches. The study ran its PCR with 60 Vbeta and 13 Jbeta primers. The data were produced by immunoSEQ multiplex PCR, yet TCRdb's version contains in-frame clones alone and is incomplete. Among some 95,000 clones listed, about 78% were seen once. The sequence derives from a woman aged 40-49 years in good health and CMV-seropositive. Sequencing was carried out using PBMCs. The gene calls are TRBV6-5 and TRBJ2-7; 10 bases agree with TRBD1. CDR3 in DNA: TGTGCCAGCAGCCATGGGACAGGGGTTAACGACGAGCAGTACTTC. Encoded protein: CASSHGTGVNDEQYF.